A single sample gave rise to the 23 T cell receptor beta chains below, sequenced in a study of post-analysis software for immune sequencing data. Study-wide results and caveats: Relative to controls, patients had about five TRBV segments at higher frequency, with TRBV5-6, TRBV5-1 and TRBV20-1 among these.

Carried by the TCR beta cDNA libraries were unique molecular identifiers. TCRdb called the PCR reads again in MiXCR, with one record for every CDR3 protein. The sample consists of roughly 400,000 distinct CDR3 sequences, roughly 40% of them appearing once. Their target antigens are unknown. Material for sequencing was blood. Receptor source: a girl aged 2-15 years with multiple sclerosis.

The rearrangement uses TRBV12-3 or TRBV12-4 and TRBJ1-5, with D unresolved. The ends were cut back, 2 bases at V and 4 bases at J, with 6 bases in the middle. There are 13 residues in the CDR3. The CDR3 spells CASSLFDNQPQHF. In nucleotides, the CDR3 is TGTGCCAGCAGTTTATTTGATAATCAGCCCCAGCATTTT.

The chain links TRBV6-5 to TRBJ2-4; D might be TRBD1 or TRBD2, each matching 6 bases. Trimming removed 0 bases from V and 9 bases from J, with 15 bases in between. The CDR3 covers 15 residues. Germline V gives CDR1 MNHEY, CDR2 SVGAGI. The CDR3 bases are TGTGCCAGCAGTTACTCGATGGGGGGCCCCGCCATTCAGTACTTC. Residues: CASSYSMGGPAIQYF.

V and J are TRBV5-1 and TRBJ2-4; D not certain. The end of the DNA aligns better with TRBJ2-7, so the J call may be wrong. Germline values: CDR1 SGHRS, CDR2 YFSETQ. The length of the CDR3 is 15 residues. CDR3 in DNA: TGCGCCAGCAGCTTGAGGTCTGCAGTTTACTACGAGCAGTACTTC. This encodes CASSLRSAVYYEQYF.

This clonotype has only one observation. The chain carries TRBV5-6 and TRBJ2-5, with D maybe TRBD1 (5 bases). Looked up from germline, CDR1 is SGHDT and CDR2 is YYEEEE. CDR3 length: 15 amino acids. The V end lost 4 bases, the J end lost 2 bases, and 15 bases lay between the germline ends. The CDR3 nucleotides read TGTGCCAGCAGCCTTCTGGACACAGAACAAGAGACCCAGTACTTC. Translated: CASSLLDTEQETQYF.

The V gene is TRBV4-1, the J gene TRBJ2-7; 8 bases align to TRBD2. CDR3 length equals 20 residues. The junction had 19 bases not matched to a gene; V was cut back by 2 bases and J by 1 base. CDR1 is MGHRA and CDR2 is YSYEKL in the germline V gene. The CDR3 DNA sequence: TGCGCCAGCAGCCAACCTACTCTCTTGGCGCGGGGGGCCGAATCCTACGAGCAGTACTTC. This translates into CASSQPTLLARGAESYEQYF.

The chain recombines TRBV12-3 or TRBV12-4 with TRBJ2-5; TRBD1 matches 8 bases. The CDR3 has 17 residues. V lost 2 bases, J lost 4 bases, and 12 bases stayed unmatched. The CDR3 region has the DNA TGTGCCAGCAGTTTATTTCAGGGGGCGGTAAATAGAGAGACCCAGTACTTC. Residues: CASSLFQGAVNRETQYF.

This clonotype was found many times. The J gene is TRBJ1-1, the V gene TRBV10-3, with 9 bases lining up with TRBD1. The CDR3 length is 15 residues. Per germline, CDR1 ENHRY and CDR2 SYGVKD. After removal of 7 bases from V and 2 bases from J, the junction contained 8 bases not matched to a gene. As DNA, the CDR3 is TGTGCCATCAAAGACCGGGACAGGGCCAACACTGAAGCTTTCTTT. Translation: CAIKDRDRANTEAFF.

A note on this clonotype: Sequence at one end of the junction differs from germline and may be a read error. J is TRBJ1-2 and V is TRBV4-1; a possible D gene is TRBD1 (6 bases). The CDR3 totals 21 residues. CDR1 and CDR2 (germline): MGHRA, YSYEKL. CDR3 loop: CASSQVQGPISPAISNYGYTF. The CDR3 coding sequence is TGTGCCAGCAGCCAAGTGCAGGGGCCAATCAGCCCAGCGATATCGAACTATGGCTACACCTTC.

This clonotype was observed a few times. The rearrangement links TRBV7-9 to TRBJ2-3; 12 nucleotides align to TRBD2. Germline V gene lookup returns CDR1 SEHNR and CDR2 FQNEAQ (reference sequence). The CDR3 contains 16 residues. The V gene end was trimmed by 2 bases and the J gene end by 2 bases; junction bases not matched to a gene: 2. The CDR3: CASSLPSGGVTDTQYF. The CDR3 nucleotides read TGTGCCAGCAGCTTACCTAGCGGGGGGGTCACAGATACGCAGTATTTT.

This clonotype was recorded at least ten times. The V and J genes are TRBV7-6 and TRBJ2-7, with D perhaps TRBD1 (6 bases). V lost 5 bases and J lost 2, with 10 bases in between. The length of the CDR3 is 13 residues. Germline V lookup: CDR1 SGHVS, CDR2 FNYEAQ. The CDR3 nucleotides read TGTGCCAGCAGCCCGACAGGACCCTACGAGCAGTACTTC. Translated, it gives CASSPTGPYEQYF. The variable domain in full, with the rest retrieved from reference TRBV7-6 and TRBJ2-7, is GAGVSQSPRYKVTKRGQDVALRCDPISGHVSLYWYRQALGQGPEFLTYFNYEAQQDKSGLPNDRFSAERPEGSISTLTIQRTEQRDSAMYRCASSPTGPYEQYFGPGTRLTVT.

The rearrangement links TRBV2 to TRBJ2-7; TRBD2 is a possible D gene (6 bases). With 8 bases removed from V and 2 bases from J, the gap between germline ends came to 13 bases. The CDR3 has 13 amino acids. CDR1 SNHLY and CDR2 FYNNEI come from the germline V gene. CDR3 residues: CASVASEPYEQYF. As DNA, the CDR3 is TGTGCCAGCGTGGCTAGCGAACCCTACGAGCAGTACTTC. Together with reference TRBV2 and TRBJ2-7, the CDR3 gives the full variable domain: EPEVTQTPSHQVTQMGQEVILRCVPISNHLYFYWYRQILGQKVEFLVSFYNNEISEKSEIFDDQFSVERPDGSNFTLKIRSTKLEDSAMYFCASVASEPYEQYFGPGTRLTVT.

The chain combines TRBV20-1 with TRBJ1-5; D unresolved. V was trimmed by 6 bases and J by 5 bases, leaving 11 bases between them. CDR1 and CDR2 (germline): DFQATT, SNEGSKA (reference sequence). This CDR3 contains 12 residues. CDR3 sequence (DNA): TGCAGTGCAGGAATAAGGGATCAGCCCCAGCATTTT. Translating it yields CSAGIRDQPQHF.

J is TRBJ2-3 and V is TRBV5-1; the D gene is possibly TRBD1 (6 bases). CDR1 is SGHRS and CDR2 is YFSETQ in the germline V gene. V dropped 4 bases and J dropped 6 bases, with 12 bases sitting between them. The CDR3 is 13 amino acids. CDR3 in amino acids: CASSEQGEDTQYF. CDR3 coding DNA: TGCGCCAGCAGCGAACAGGGTGAGGATACGCAGTATTTT.

This clonotype was seen only a few times. V and J are TRBV11-2 and TRBJ2-3, with 11 positions matching TRBD2. The CDR3 extends over 16 amino acids. Germline assignment: CDR1 SGHAT and CDR2 FQNNGV. V was pared by 4 bases and J by 0 bases, with 3 bases of the junction left unmatched. CDR3 in amino acids: CASSSSSGRSTDTQYF. The CDR3 DNA is TGTGCCAGCAGCTCCTCTAGCGGGAGGAGCACAGATACGCAGTATTTT.

This sequence joins TRBV6-6 and TRBJ2-4; D remains ambiguous. This CDR3 is built from 16 residues. Germline V CDR1 and CDR2: MNHNY, SVGAGI (reference sequence). Trimming stripped 2 bases from V and 0 bases from J, with 11 bases between. The CDR3 loop is CASSYAQELAKNIQYF. CDR3 DNA: TGTGCCAGCAGTTACGCTCAGGAGCTAGCCAAAAACATTCAGTACTTC.

In this sample, this clonotype turned up a few times. The V and J genes are TRBV6-2 or TRBV6-3 and TRBJ2-5; 10 nucleotides agree with TRBD1. Germline lookup yields CDR1 MNHEY and CDR2 SVGEGT. The CDR3 length is 16 residues. Trimming cost V 0 bases and J 5 bases; bases outside gene matches: 6. Here the CDR3 reads CASSYSRTGGEETQYF. CDR3 sequence (DNA): TGTGCCAGCAGTTACTCGAGGACAGGGGGTGAGGAGACCCAGTACTTC.

This clonotype was counted only a few times. V gene TRBV5-1 combines with J gene TRBJ1-1; a possible D gene is TRBD1 (6 bases). The length of the CDR3 is 14 residues. V was shortened by 3 bases and J by 0 bases, with 9 bases between the two germline ends. Germline V gives CDR1 SGHRS, CDR2 YFSETQ. CDR3 sequence reads: CASSSGHLNTEAFF. CDR3 DNA sequence: TGCGCCAGCAGCTCGGGACATTTGAACACTGAAGCTTTCTTT.

The rearrangement links TRBV7-2 to TRBJ2-7, with 10 positions matching TRBD2. V shed 1 base, J shed 9 bases, and the junction held 9 bases outside the gene matches. In germline, CDR1 is SGHTA, CDR2 FQGNSA. The CDR3 runs 15 residues. DNA of the CDR3: TGTGCCAGCAGCTTAGGCCGACTAGCGGGTAGAGCGCAGTACTTC. Its translation is CASSLGRLAGRAQYF. Looking up the rest from reference TRBV7-2 and TRBJ2-7 gives the full variable domain: GAGVSQSPSNKVTEKGKDVELRCDPISGHTALYWYRQSLGQGLEFLIYFQGNSAPDKSGLPSDRFSAERTGGSVSTLTIQRTQQEDSAVYLCASSLGRLAGRAQYFGPGTRLTVT.

This clonotype turned up a few times. The chain uses TRBV19 and TRBJ2-1; D is unresolved. Per the germline V gene, CDR1 is LNHDA and CDR2 is SQIVND (reference sequence). This CDR3 has 14 residues. Trimming left V 4 bases short and J 3 bases short, with 10 bases between. CDR3 in DNA: TGTGCCAGTAGTACCACCGGAATCTACAATGAGCAGTTCTTC. This encodes CASSTTGIYNEQFF.

The sample holds a few counts of this clonotype. The chain employs TRBV4-1 and TRBJ2-1; 8 bases align to TRBD2. V trimming: 3 bases; J trimming: 0 bases; junction bases outside the gene matches: 4. The CDR3 covers 16 residues. From germline, CDR1 is MGHRA and CDR2 YSYEKL. This CDR3 is CASSHPSGSSYNEQFF. CDR3 nucleotides: TGCGCCAGCAGCCATCCAAGCGGGAGCTCCTACAATGAGCAGTTCTTC.

This sequence joins TRBV28 and TRBJ2-3, with a possible D match to TRBD2 (6 bases). CDR1 is MDHEN, CDR2 SYDVKM, per germline. The CDR3 is made up of 14 amino acids. V was cut by 3 bases and J by 4 bases, with 11 bases left in between. This CDR3 is CASSFASVPDTQYF. In nucleotides, the CDR3 is TGTGCCAGCAGTTTTGCTAGCGTCCCAGATACGCAGTATTTT.

This clonotype turned up a few times. The chain employs TRBV7-9 and TRBJ1-1, with D perhaps matching TRBD1 (5 bases). With 1 base removed from V and 0 bases from J, the gap between germline ends came to 12 bases. The CDR3 totals 16 residues. Germline V gives CDR1 SEHNR, CDR2 FQNEAQ (reference sequence). CDR3 bases: TGTGCCAGCAGCTTAGGTGGGGACCCCATGAACACTGAAGCTTTCTTT. Translating gives CASSLGGDPMNTEAFF.

The V call is TRBV7-8, the J call TRBJ2-3; D tentatively reads TRBD1 or TRBD2 (5 bases each). The germline V gene encodes CDR1 SGHVS and CDR2 FQNEAQ. The CDR3 runs 15 residues. V was clipped by 4 bases and J by 2 bases, with 13 bases between them. CDR3 loop: CASSSTGRSTDTQYF. The CDR3 coding sequence is TGTGCCAGCAGCTCAACGGGACGCTCCACAGATACGCAGTATTTT.